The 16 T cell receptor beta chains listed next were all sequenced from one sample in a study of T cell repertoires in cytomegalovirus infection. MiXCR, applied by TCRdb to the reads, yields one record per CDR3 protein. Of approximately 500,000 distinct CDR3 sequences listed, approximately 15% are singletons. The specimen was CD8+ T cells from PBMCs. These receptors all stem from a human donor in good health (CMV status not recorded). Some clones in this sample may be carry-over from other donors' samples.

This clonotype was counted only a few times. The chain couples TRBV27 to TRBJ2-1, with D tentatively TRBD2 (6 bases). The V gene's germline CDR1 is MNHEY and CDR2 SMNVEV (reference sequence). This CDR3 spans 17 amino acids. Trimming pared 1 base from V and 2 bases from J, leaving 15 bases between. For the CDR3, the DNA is TGTGCCAGCAGTTTATGGGCGGCCGGGAGTCCCTACAATGAGCAGTTCTTC. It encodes CASSLWAAGSPYNEQFF.

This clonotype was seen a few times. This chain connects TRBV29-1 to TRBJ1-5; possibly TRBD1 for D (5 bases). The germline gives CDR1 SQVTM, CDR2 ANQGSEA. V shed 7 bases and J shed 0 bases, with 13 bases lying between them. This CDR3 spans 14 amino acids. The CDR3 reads CSARGAGSNQPQHF. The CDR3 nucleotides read TGCAGCGCCCGAGGGGCCGGTAGCAATCAGCCCCAGCATTTT.

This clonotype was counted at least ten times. CDR3 DNA sequence: TGTGCCAGCAGCTTACGCAGGGAAATTTCGGAGCTGTTTTTT. This translates into CASSLRREISELFF. This chain connects TRBV5-4 to TRBJ2-2; D is possibly TRBD1 (5 bases). The V gene's germline CDR1 is SGHNT and CDR2 YYREEE (reference sequence). The CDR3 runs 14 residues. The V gene lost 2 bases and the J gene lost 10 bases, with 15 bases spanning the gap.

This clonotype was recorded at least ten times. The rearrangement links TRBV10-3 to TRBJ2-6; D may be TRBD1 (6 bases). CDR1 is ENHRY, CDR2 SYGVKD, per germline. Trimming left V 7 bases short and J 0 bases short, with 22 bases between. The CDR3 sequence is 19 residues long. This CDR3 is CAITEGQWGFSSGANVLTF. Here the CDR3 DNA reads TGTGCCATCACCGAAGGACAGTGGGGGTTTAGCTCTGGGGCCAACGTCCTGACTTTC.

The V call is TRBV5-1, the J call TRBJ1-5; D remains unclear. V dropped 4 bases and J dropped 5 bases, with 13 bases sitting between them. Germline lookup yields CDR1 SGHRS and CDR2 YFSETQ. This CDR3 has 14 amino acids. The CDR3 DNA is TGCGCCAGCAGCCCGGAACCGAGATATCAGCCCCAGCATTTT. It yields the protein CASSPEPRYQPQHF.

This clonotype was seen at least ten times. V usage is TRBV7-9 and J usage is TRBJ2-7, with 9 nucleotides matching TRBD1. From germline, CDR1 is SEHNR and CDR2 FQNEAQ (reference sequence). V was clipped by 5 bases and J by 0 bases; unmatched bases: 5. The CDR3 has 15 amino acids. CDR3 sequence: CASSLPGQGSYEQYF. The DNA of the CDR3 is TGTGCCAGCAGCCTACCGGGACAGGGCTCCTACGAGCAGTACTTC.

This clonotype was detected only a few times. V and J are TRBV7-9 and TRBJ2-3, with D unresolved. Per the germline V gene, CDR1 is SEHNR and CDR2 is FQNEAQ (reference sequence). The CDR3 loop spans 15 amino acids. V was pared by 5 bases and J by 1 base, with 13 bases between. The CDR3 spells CASSHRSWRTDTQYF. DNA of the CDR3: TGTGCCAGCAGCCATCGCTCTTGGCGCACAGATACGCAGTATTTT.

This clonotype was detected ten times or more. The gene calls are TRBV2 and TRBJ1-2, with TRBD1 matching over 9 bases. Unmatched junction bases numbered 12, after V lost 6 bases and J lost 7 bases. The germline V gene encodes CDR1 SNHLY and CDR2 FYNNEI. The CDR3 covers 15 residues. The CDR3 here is CASRGAGTGYSGYTF. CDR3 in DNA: TGTGCCAGCAGGGGAGCCGGGACAGGGTACTCTGGCTACACCTTC.

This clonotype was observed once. CDR3 amino acids: CANRDRNGETQYF. CDR3 bases: TGTGCCAACAGGGACAGGAATGGAGAGACCCAGTACTTC. The J gene is TRBJ2-5, the V gene TRBV28; 8 bases line up with TRBD1. The CDR3 totals 13 residues. From germline, CDR1 is MDHEN and CDR2 SYDVKM. The junction had 8 bases not matched to a gene; V was cut back by 10 bases and J by 4 bases.

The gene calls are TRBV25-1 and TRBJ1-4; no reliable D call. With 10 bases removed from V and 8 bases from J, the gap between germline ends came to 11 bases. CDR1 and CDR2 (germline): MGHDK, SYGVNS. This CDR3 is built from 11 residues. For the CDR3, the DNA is TGTGCCACCACCGCCGGAGAAAAACTGTTTTTT. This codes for CATTAGEKLFF. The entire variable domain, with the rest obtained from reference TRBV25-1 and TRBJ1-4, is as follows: EADIYQTPRYLVIGTGKKITLECSQTMGHDKMYWYQQDPGMELHLIHYSYGVNSTEKGDLSSESTVSRIRTEHFPLTLESARPSHTSQYLCATTAGEKLFFGSGTQLSVL.

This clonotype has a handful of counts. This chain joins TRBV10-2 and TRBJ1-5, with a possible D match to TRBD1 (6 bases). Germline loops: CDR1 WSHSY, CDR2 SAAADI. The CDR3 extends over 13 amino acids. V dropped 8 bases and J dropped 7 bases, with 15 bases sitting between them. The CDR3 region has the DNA TGCGCCAGCCGATCAGGGGAGGGCCAGCCCCAGCATTTT. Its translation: CASRSGEGQPQHF.

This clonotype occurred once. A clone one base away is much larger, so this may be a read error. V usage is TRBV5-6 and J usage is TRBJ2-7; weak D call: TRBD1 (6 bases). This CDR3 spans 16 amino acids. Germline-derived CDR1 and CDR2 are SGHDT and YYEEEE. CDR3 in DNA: TGTGCCAGCAGCTTACGGGCCAGGGGAAGCCCCTACGTGCAGTACTTC. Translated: CASSLRARGSPYVQYF.

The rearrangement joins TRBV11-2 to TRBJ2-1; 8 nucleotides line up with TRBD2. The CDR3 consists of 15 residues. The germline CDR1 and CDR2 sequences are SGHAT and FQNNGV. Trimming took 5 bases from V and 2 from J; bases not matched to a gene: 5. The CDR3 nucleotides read TGTGCCAGCAGCGAACGGGGGGGCCCCTACAATGAGCAGTTCTTC. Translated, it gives CASSERGGPYNEQFF.

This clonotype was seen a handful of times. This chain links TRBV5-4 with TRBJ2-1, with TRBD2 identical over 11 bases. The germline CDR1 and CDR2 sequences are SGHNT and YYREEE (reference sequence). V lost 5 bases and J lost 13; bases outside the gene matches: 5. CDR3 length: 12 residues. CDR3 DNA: TGTGCCAGCAGGTTTAGCGGGAGGGCCCAGTTCTTC. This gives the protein CASRFSGRAQFF.

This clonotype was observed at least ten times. The CDR3 DNA follows: TGTGCCAGCAGCCTAAGGACAGGGTCTAATCAGCCCCAGCATTTT. Residues: CASSLRTGSNQPQHF. The rearrangement joins TRBV27 to TRBJ1-5, with 8 bases lining up with TRBD1. The J segment lost 4 bases and the V segment lost 6 bases, leaving 8 bases of the junction unmatched. Germline V gene sequence: CDR1 MNHEY, CDR2 SMNVEV (reference sequence). The CDR3 extends over 15 amino acids.

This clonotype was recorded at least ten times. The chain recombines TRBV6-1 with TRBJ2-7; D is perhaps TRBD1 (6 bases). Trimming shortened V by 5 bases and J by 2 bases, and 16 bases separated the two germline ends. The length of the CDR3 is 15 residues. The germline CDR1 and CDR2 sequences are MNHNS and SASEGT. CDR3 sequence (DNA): TGTGCCAGCAGTAAGCCCCCCGGACAGACCTACGAGCAGTACTTC. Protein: CASSKPPGQTYEQYF.